Below, 6 T cell receptor beta chains from the same sample are listed, as sequenced in a study of monozygotic twins with inflammatory bowel disease. Reanalyzing the 5' RACE reads, TCRdb keeps one entry per CDR3 protein, without DNA. This listing includes roughly 90,000 distinct CDR3 sequences. The specimen sequenced was blood. These TCRs come from a human donor with ulcerative colitis or Crohn's disease, or a healthy co-twin of an affected twin (not recorded which).

J is TRBJ2-3 and V is TRBV2; TCRdb's D call of TRBD2 is untestable without DNA. Germline V lookup: CDR1 SNHLY, CDR2 FYNNEI. The CDR3 sequence is 15 residues long. CDR3 region: CASTPRATSTDTQYF.

The chain is built from TRBV5-1 and TRBJ1-4; there is no DNA to check the TCRdb D call of TRBD1. CDR1 is SGHRS, CDR2 YFSETQ, per germline. The CDR3 is made up of 16 amino acids. The CDR3 loop reads CASSLGDRPTTKKLFF.

The chain carries TRBV9 and TRBJ1-1. This CDR3 spans 14 amino acids. The germline V gene encodes CDR1 SGDLS and CDR2 YYNGEE. CDR3 residues: CASSVWAKNTEAFF.

J is TRBJ1-5 and V is TRBV15; as DNA is missing, the TRBD1 call by TCRdb cannot be tested. The germline V gene has CDR1 LNHNV and CDR2 YYDKDF (reference sequence). The CDR3 consists of 15 residues. The CDR3 loop is CATSSDRGAGQPQHF.

The rearrangement links TRBV12-3 or TRBV12-4 to TRBJ1-3; TCRdb indicates TRBD1, and absent DNA this call remains unverified. The CDR3 spans 15 residues. The CDR3 loop is CASTQTGGYGNTIYF.

V and J are TRBV11-2 and TRBJ1-3. Germline V gene data show CDR1 as SGHAT and CDR2 as FQNNGV. This CDR3 has 16 amino acids. The CDR3 sequence is CASSLDLGSSGNTIYF.